This is a list of T cell receptor beta chains from one sample in a study of immune cell composition in non-small cell lung cancer. Using immunoSEQ multiplex PCR, the repertoire was profiled, and TCRdb retains in-frame clones only, with some absent. The profile shows some 6,600 clones, 65% to 85% of them singletons. The sequenced sample consisted of lung tumor tissue. The source is a human donor with non-small cell lung cancer. CDR3s include the opening cysteine and the closing phenylalanine or tryptophan. Each record gives: D gene, V gene, J gene, clone size, CDR3 protein, CDR3 DNA. D genes are given only for firm matches. For some rows the clone size is stated as once, few or many, or as a class when expanded; others skip it.

>TRBD2|TRBV6-6|TRBJ2-2|NA
CASRSSGETTGELFF
TGTGCCAGCAGATCTAGCGGGGAAACGACCGGGGAGCTGTTTTTT
>TRBD2|TRBV5-1|TRBJ2-3|NA
CASSLQGLAGVTDTQYF
TGCGCCAGCAGCTTGCAGGGACTAGCGGGCGTCACAGATACGCAGTATTTT
>NA|TRBV10-1|TRBJ2-1|NA
CASSGGDIYSYNEQFF
TGCGCCAGCAGTGGAGGGGACATATACTCCTACAATGAGCAGTTCTTC
>NA|TRBV15|TRBJ1-3|NA
CATSRNRVGNTIYF
TGTGCCACCAGCAGGAACAGGGTTGGAAACACCATATATTTT
>NA|TRBV10-3|TRBJ1-2|NA
CAISSTGRSYGYTF
TGTGCCATCAGCTCAACAGGGAGAAGCTATGGCTACACCTTC
>TRBD1|TRBV5-3|TRBJ1-1|NA
CARSSTGAATLGSTEAFF
TGTGCCAGAAGCTCCACAGGGGCCGCAACTTTGGGATCCACTGAAGCTTTCTTT
>TRBD2|TRBV6-1|TRBJ2-2|NA
CASSETSGRGTGELFF
TGTGCCAGCAGTGAAACTAGCGGGAGAGGGACCGGGGAGCTGTTTTTT
>NA|TRBV4-2|TRBJ1-2|NA
CASSQDRVNYGYTF
TGTGCCAGCAGCCAAGACAGGGTAAACTATGGCTACACCTTC
>NA|TRBV6-6|TRBJ1-2|NA
CASSSTLTGPYGYTF
TGTGCCAGCAGCTCAACCTTGACAGGACCCTATGGCTACACCTTC
>TRBD1|TRBV2|TRBJ2-1|NA
CASQDPTGQGNNEQFF
TGTGCCAGCCAAGACCCAACGGGACAGGGTAACAATGAGCAGTTCTTC
>TRBD2|TRBV5-6|TRBJ2-1|NA
CASSSDRGETYNEQFF
TGTGCCAGCAGCTCAGACCGGGGGGAGACCTACAATGAGCAGTTCTTC
>NA|TRBV18|TRBJ2-7|NA
CASSPGGGKEQYF
TGTGCCAGCTCACCAGGAGGGGGCAAGGAGCAGTACTTC
>NA|TRBV10-3|TRBJ2-5|NA
CAISARTEETQYF
TGTGCCATCAGTGCTCGGACAGAAGAGACCCAGTACTTC
>NA|TRBV19|TRBJ1-2|NA
CASSLYGINYGYTF
TGTGCCAGTAGTTTATACGGGATTAACTATGGCTACACCTTC
>TRBD2|TRBV7-3|TRBJ2-1|NA
CASSLGGGALDEQFF
TGTGCCAGCAGCTTAGGCGGGGGGGCCCTGGATGAGCAGTTCTTC
>NA|TRBV7-9|TRBJ2-3|NA
CASSLGNTASTDTQYF
TGTGCCAGCAGCTTAGGGAATACAGCTAGCACAGATACGCAGTATTTT
>NA|TRBV18|TRBJ1-2|NA
CASSLIGTGTPRNYGYTF
TGTGCCAGCTCACTAATCGGAACGGGAACCCCTCGGAACTATGGCTACACCTTC
>NA|TRBV19|TRBJ2-1|NA
CASSSGAGTEQFF
TGTGCCAGTAGTTCGGGAGCGGGTACTGAGCAGTTCTTC
>NA|TRBV18|TRBJ1-1|NA
CASSPVGGTEAFF
TGTGCCAGCTCACCAGTTGGAGGCACTGAAGCTTTCTTT
>TRBD1|TRBV9|TRBJ1-4|NA
CASSRRQGLNEKLFF
TGTGCCAGCAGCAGAAGACAGGGTCTTAATGAAAAACTGTTTTTT
>NA|TRBV9|TRBJ2-2|NA
CASSVEQYKGELFF
TGTGCCAGCAGCGTAGAACAGTATAAAGGGGAGCTGTTTTTT
>NA|TRBV7-9|TRBJ1-3|NA
CASSLAGGSGNTIYF
TGTGCCAGCAGCTTGGCCGGGGGCTCTGGAAACACCATATATTTT
>NA|TRBV4-1|TRBJ1-1|medium-sized
CASSHSDRWGNTEAFF
TGCGCCAGCAGCCATTCAGACAGGTGGGGAAACACTGAAGCTTTCTTT
>TRBD1|TRBV29-1|TRBJ2-1|NA
CSVESRGQGAQATYNEQFF
TGCAGCGTTGAATCAAGGGGACAGGGGGCGCAGGCCACCTACAATGAGCAGTTCTTC
>TRBD1|TRBV28|TRBJ2-2|NA
CASRRRPGQGAGELFF
TGTGCCAGCAGGAGAAGACCGGGACAGGGGGCCGGGGAGCTGTTTTTT
>NA|TRBV5-1|TRBJ2-1|NA
CASRGLFNEQFF
TGCGCCAGTAGGGGACTGTTCAATGAGCAGTTCTTC
>TRBD2|TRBV6-5|TRBJ2-1|NA
CASSPGLAGYNEQFF
TGTGCCAGCAGCCCCGGACTAGCGGGATACAATGAGCAGTTCTTC
>TRBD1|TRBV9|TRBJ1-3|NA
CASSVGQGKNTIYF
TGTGCCAGCAGCGTAGGACAGGGGAAAAACACCATATATTTT